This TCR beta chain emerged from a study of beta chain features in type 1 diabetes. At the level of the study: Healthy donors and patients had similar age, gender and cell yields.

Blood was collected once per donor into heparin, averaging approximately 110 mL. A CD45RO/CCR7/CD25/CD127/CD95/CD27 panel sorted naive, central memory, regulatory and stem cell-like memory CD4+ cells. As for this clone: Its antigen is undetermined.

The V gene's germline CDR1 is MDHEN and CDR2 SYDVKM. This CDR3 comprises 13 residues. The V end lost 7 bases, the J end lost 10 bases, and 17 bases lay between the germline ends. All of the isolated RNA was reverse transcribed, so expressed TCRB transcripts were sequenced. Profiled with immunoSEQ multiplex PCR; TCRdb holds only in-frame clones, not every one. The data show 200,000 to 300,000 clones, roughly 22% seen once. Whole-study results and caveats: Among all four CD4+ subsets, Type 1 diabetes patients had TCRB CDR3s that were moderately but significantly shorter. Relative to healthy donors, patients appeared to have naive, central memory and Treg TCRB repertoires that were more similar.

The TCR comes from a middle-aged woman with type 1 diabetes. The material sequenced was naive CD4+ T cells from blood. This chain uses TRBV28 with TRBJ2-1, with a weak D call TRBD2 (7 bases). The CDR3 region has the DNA TGTGCCAGCACTCCCTCCGGGGGGCGCGAGCAGTTCTTC. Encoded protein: CASTPSGGREQFF.